These 20 T cell receptor beta chains originate from one sample sequenced in a study of T-cell reconstitution after alpha-beta-depleted transplantation in children. During its preparation, the TCRbeta library received unique molecular identifiers. MiXCR, run by TCRdb on the PCR reads, gives a single entry per CDR3 protein. This table holds 450,000 to 600,000 distinct CDR3 sequences, about 18% found once. Sequences were derived from PBMCs from the stem cell graft donor, sampled from the stem cell graft. The receptors were sampled from a human donor who donated a stem cell graft to a child with acute lymphoblastic leukemia.

This clonotype was seen a few times. The genes are TRBV5-6 and TRBJ1-2; 9 nucleotides match TRBD1. This CDR3 spans 14 amino acids. Germline V gene lookup returns CDR1 SGHDT and CDR2 YYEEEE. The J segment lost 7 bases and the V segment lost 5 bases, leaving 9 bases of the junction unmatched. CDR3 DNA: TGTGCCAGCAGTTTCAACAGGGGGCATGGTGGCTACACCTTC. It encodes CASSFNRGHGGYTF.

The chain employs TRBV7-9 and TRBJ2-7, with D perhaps being TRBD1 or TRBD2 (5 bases each). V lost 0 bases, J lost 3 bases, and 12 bases lay in between. Germline V CDR1 and CDR2: SEHNR, FQNEAQ (reference sequence). This CDR3 has 15 amino acids. For the CDR3, the DNA is TGTGCCAGCAGCTTAGCCGGGACGGCCGGCTACGAGCAGTACTTC. Amino acid sequence: CASSLAGTAGYEQYF.

CDR3 DNA sequence: TGCGCCAGCAGCCAACGCTCCGGGACTAGCGGGAGGGCCAATGAGCAGTTCTTC. This sequence encodes CASSQRSGTSGRANEQFF. The chain joins TRBV4-1 to TRBJ2-1; 16 bases are shared with TRBD2. Unmatched junction bases numbered 7, after V lost 2 bases and J lost 6 bases. The germline V gene has CDR1 MGHRA and CDR2 YSYEKL. There are 18 residues in the CDR3.

This clonotype was counted between two and nine times. The CDR3 region is CASSLGGTGTYGYTF. In DNA, the CDR3 is TGTGCCAGCAGCCTGGGAGGGACAGGAACCTATGGCTACACCTTC. V is TRBV7-6 and J is TRBJ1-2; 8 bases are shared with TRBD1. The CDR3 is 15 residues long. Germline V gene lookup returns CDR1 SGHVS and CDR2 FNYEAQ. The trim removed 5 bases at V and 4 bases at J, leaving 9 bases unmatched. Variable domain in full (rest from reference TRBV7-6 and TRBJ1-2): GAGVSQSPRYKVTKRGQDVALRCDPISGHVSLYWYRQALGQGPEFLTYFNYEAQQDKSGLPNDRFSAERPEGSISTLTIQRTEQRDSAMYRCASSLGGTGTYGYTFGSGTRLTVV.

This rearrangement joins TRBV5-8 to TRBJ2-3, with D perhaps given as TRBD1 or TRBD2 (6 bases each). CDR1 is SGHTS, CDR2 YDEGEE, per germline. The CDR3 runs to 15 residues. Trimming removed 5 bases at V and 3 bases at J, with 16 bases between. The CDR3 here is CASRKDGGRTDTQYF. CDR3 in DNA: TGTGCCAGCAGGAAAGACGGGGGCCGGACAGATACGCAGTATTTT.

This clonotype was observed a handful of times. The chain uses TRBV21-1 and TRBJ2-7; the table's TRBD2 call for D was not verified on the DNA. TRBV21-1 is a known pseudogene. The length of the CDR3 is 16 residues. This CDR3 is CASSKVRLAHCDEQYF. The CDR3 coding sequence is TGTGCCAGCAGCAAAGTACGGCTGGCCCATTGTGACGAGCAGTACTTC.

The V call is TRBV4-2, the J call TRBJ2-5, with D tentatively TRBD2 (6 bases). Germline V gives CDR1 LGHNA, CDR2 YNFKEQ. The CDR3 has 16 amino acids. Between the trimmed V and J ends, which lost 3 bases and 3 bases, there was a span of 17 bases. For the CDR3, the DNA is TGTGCCAGCAGCCAGGGGAGGACTACTAGTGAAGAGACCCAGTACTTC. It specifies CASSQGRTTSEETQYF.

This clonotype has a handful of counts. This chain connects TRBV27 to TRBJ2-7, with 11 bases that match TRBD1. The V gene end was trimmed by 7 bases and the J gene end by 4 bases; junction bases not matched to a gene: 6. CDR3 size: 14 residues. CDR1 and CDR2 from the germline V gene are MNHEY and SMNVEV (reference sequence). CDR3 nucleotide sequence: TGTGCCAGCATGGTAGGGACAGGGGGTTACGAGCAGTACTTC. The encoded protein is CASMVGTGGYEQYF.

This clonotype was counted only a few times. J is TRBJ2-1 and V is TRBV7-9; TRBD2 agrees at 13 bases. The CDR3 covers 15 residues. Per germline, CDR1 SEHNR and CDR2 FQNEAQ (reference sequence). V shed 5 bases, J shed 6 bases, and the junction held 4 bases outside the gene matches. CDR3 loop: CASSPTSGGSNEQFF. The CDR3 nucleotides are TGTGCCAGCAGCCCGACTAGCGGGGGGAGCAATGAGCAGTTCTTC.

The chain recombines TRBV5-6 with TRBJ1-1; D perhaps matches TRBD1 (6 bases). Germline lookup yields CDR1 SGHDT and CDR2 YYEEEE. CDR3 length: 14 residues. V was cut by 4 bases and J by 8 bases, with 18 bases left in between. CDR3 DNA sequence: TGTGCCAGCAGCCCACTGCAGGGGAATTGGGAAGCTTTCTTT. As protein: CASSPLQGNWEAFF.

The V call is TRBV27, the J call TRBJ2-5, with a possible D match to TRBD1 (5 bases). The CDR3 has 14 amino acids. Germline V CDR1 and CDR2: MNHEY, SMNVEV (reference sequence). With 5 bases removed from V and 5 bases from J, the gap between germline ends came to 15 bases. In DNA, the CDR3 is TGTGCCAGCAGTCCCTCCGGAGCAGGGGAGACCCAGTACTTC. It yields the protein CASSPSGAGETQYF.

This clonotype appeared a few times. V is TRBV5-1 and J is TRBJ2-7, with 7 bases identical to TRBD2. The germline gives CDR1 SGHRS, CDR2 YFSETQ. The CDR3 contains 16 residues. Unmatched junction bases numbered 7, after V lost 1 base and J lost 0 bases. This CDR3 is CASSLYPAGSSYEQYF. As DNA, the CDR3 is TGCGCCAGCAGCTTGTACCCAGCGGGAAGCTCCTACGAGCAGTACTTC.

This clonotype was observed a few times. The chain links TRBV27 to TRBJ2-1; TRBD2 matches 7 bases. CDR3 length: 11 residues. Trimming removed 9 bases from V and 9 bases from J; junction bases left unmatched: 5. Germline assignment: CDR1 MNHEY and CDR2 SMNVEV (reference sequence). The CDR3 is CASTSALEQFF. CDR3 bases: TGTGCCAGTACTAGCGCGCTTGAGCAGTTCTTC.

The V call is TRBV7-9, the J call TRBJ1-1; the D is unclear. Per germline, CDR1 SEHNR and CDR2 FQNEAQ (reference sequence). This CDR3 comprises 15 residues. The V end was cut by 4 bases, the J end by 2 bases, with 14 bases between. Here the CDR3 reads CASSSTRKTNTEAFF. CDR3 coding DNA: TGTGCCAGCAGCTCTACGCGGAAGACCAACACTGAAGCTTTCTTT.

This chain links TRBV3-1 with TRBJ2-1, with TRBD2 matching over 10 bases. Per germline, CDR1 LGHDT and CDR2 YNNKEL (reference sequence). V lost 3 bases and J lost 3; bases outside the gene matches: 20. The CDR3 extends over 21 amino acids. The CDR3 DNA follows: TGTGCCAGCAGCCATCTCCGGGCGGGGACTAGCGCAGCCCCCTTCTACAATGAGCAGTTCTTC. It specifies CASSHLRAGTSAAPFYNEQFF.

The rearrangement links TRBV18 to TRBJ2-5; 9 bases map to TRBD1. Germline CDR1 and CDR2: KGHSH and LQKENI. There are 15 residues in the CDR3. Germline trimming cut 3 bases from V and 5 bases from J; bases unmatched to any gene: 7. The CDR3 sequence: CASSPRTGEWETQYF. CDR3 DNA sequence: TGTGCCAGCTCACCCCGGACAGGGGAGTGGGAGACCCAGTACTTC.

This chain connects TRBV12-3 or TRBV12-4 to TRBJ2-7; 7 nucleotides agree with TRBD2. V trimming: 6 bases; J trimming: 2 bases; junction bases outside the gene matches: 7. This CDR3 is built from 14 residues. The CDR3 spells CASSQREVPYEQYF. The CDR3 DNA follows: TGTGCCAGCAGCCAGCGGGAAGTCCCCTACGAGCAGTACTTC.

This chain uses TRBV12-3 or TRBV12-4 with TRBJ2-1; unclear D gene. The V and J ends lost 5 bases and 2 bases respectively, with 10 bases between them. This CDR3 is 14 amino acids long. The DNA for the CDR3 is TGTGCCAGCAGTCACAATGGGGCCTACAATGAGCAGTTCTTC. It encodes CASSHNGAYNEQFF.

In this sample, this clonotype turned up a few times. The chain carries TRBV18 and TRBJ2-7; TRBD1 aligns across 8 bases. V trimming: 4 bases; J trimming: 3 bases; junction bases outside the gene matches: 8. The CDR3 spans 15 residues. In germline, CDR1 is KGHSH, CDR2 LQKENI. In DNA form, the CDR3 reads TGTGCCAGCTCACAAGGACAGGGTCTAGACTACGAGCAGTACTTC. Amino acid sequence: CASSQGQGLDYEQYF.

V and J are TRBV4-2 and TRBJ2-2; D is uncertain. Germline lookup yields CDR1 LGHNA and CDR2 YNFKEQ. The CDR3 is 14 amino acids. The V end lost 0 bases, the J end lost 6 bases, and 8 bases lay between the germline ends. CDR3 loop: CASSQDGGPGELFF. CDR3 sequence (DNA): TGTGCCAGCAGCCAAGACGGTGGACCCGGGGAGCTGTTTTTT.